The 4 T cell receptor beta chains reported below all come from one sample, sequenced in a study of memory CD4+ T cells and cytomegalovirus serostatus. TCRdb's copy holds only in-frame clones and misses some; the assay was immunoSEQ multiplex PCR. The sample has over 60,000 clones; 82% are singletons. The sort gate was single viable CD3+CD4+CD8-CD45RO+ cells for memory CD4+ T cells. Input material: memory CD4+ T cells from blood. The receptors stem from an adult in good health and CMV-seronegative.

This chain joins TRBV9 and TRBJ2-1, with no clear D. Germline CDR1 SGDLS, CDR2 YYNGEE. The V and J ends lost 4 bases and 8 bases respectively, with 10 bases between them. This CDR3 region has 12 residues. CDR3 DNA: TGTGCCAGCAGCCCAGCCATCGATGAGCAGTTCTTC. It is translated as CASSPAIDEQFF.

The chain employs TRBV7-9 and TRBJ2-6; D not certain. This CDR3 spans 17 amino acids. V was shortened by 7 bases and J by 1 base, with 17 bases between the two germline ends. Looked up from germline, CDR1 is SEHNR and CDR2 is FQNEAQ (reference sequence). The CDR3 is CASTLRNAGSGANVLTF. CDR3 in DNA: TGTGCCAGCACCCTGCGGAACGCTGGTTCTGGGGCCAACGTCCTGACTTTC.

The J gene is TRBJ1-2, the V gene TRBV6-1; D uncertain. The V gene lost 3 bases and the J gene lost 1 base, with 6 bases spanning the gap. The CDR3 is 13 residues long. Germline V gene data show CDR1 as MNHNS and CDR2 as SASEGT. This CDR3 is CASSERYNYGYTF. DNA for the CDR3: TGTGCCAGCAGTGAGCGATATAACTATGGCTACACCTTC.

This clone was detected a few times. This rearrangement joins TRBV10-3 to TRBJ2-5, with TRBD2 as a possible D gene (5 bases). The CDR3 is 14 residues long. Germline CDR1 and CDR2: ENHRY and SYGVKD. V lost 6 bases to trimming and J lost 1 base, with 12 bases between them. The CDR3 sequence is CAIRDQRFQETQYF. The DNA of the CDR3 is TGTGCCATCAGGGATCAGCGGTTCCAAGAGACCCAGTACTTC.